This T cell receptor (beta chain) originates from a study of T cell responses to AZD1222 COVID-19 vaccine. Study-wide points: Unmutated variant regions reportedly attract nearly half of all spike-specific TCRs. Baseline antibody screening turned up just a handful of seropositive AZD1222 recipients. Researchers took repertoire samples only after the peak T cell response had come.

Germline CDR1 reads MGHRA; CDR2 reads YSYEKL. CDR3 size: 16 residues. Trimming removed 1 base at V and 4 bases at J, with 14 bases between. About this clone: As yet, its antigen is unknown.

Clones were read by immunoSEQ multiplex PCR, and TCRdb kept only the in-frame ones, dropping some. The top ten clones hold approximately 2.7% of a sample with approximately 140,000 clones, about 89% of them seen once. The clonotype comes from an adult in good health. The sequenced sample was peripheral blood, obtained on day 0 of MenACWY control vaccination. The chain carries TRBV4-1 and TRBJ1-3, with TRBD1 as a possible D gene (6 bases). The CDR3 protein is CASSQVARQVGNTIYF. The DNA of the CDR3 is TGCGCCAGCAGCCAAGTAGCGAGACAGGTGGGAAACACCATATATTTT.